The rows below give T cell receptor beta chains drawn from one sample of a study of neurological immune-mediated disorders. In TCRdb, the 5' RACE reads were re-called with MiXCR into one record per CDR3 protein. This sample yields tens of thousands of distinct CDR3 sequences, of which roughly 3.2% are seen a single time; less than 3.5% belongs to the top ten. Sequenced material: PBMCs. These receptors were obtained from a woman aged 45-59 years with multiple sclerosis. Both conserved end residues are part of each CDR3. A D gene is named only where the DNA matches it firmly. Some rows mark clone size as missing; the rest say once, few, many or name a class of expanded clone.

d_call: .
v_call: TRBV7-2
cdr3_length: 16
clone_size: many
j_call: TRBJ2-4
cdr3_nt: TGTGCCAGCAGCTTAGGTCCAGGTCTAGCCAAAAACATTCAGTACTTC
cdr3_aa: CASSLGPGLAKNIQYF

d_call: .
v_call: TRBV20-1
cdr3_length: 12
clone_size: many
j_call: TRBJ2-5
cdr3_nt: TGCAGTGCACCCCAGGGGTTAGAGACCCAGTACTTC
cdr3_aa: CSAPQGLETQYF

d_call: .
v_call: TRBV9
cdr3_length: 13
clone_size: many
j_call: TRBJ1-1
cdr3_nt: TGTGCCAGCAGCGTCGACAGTTGGACTGAAGCTTTCTTT
cdr3_aa: CASSVDSWTEAFF

d_call: TRBD2
v_call: TRBV7-2
cdr3_length: 13
clone_size: few
j_call: TRBJ2-1
cdr3_nt: TGTGCCAGCAGATACCTTAGCGGGGGTGAGCAGTTCTTC
cdr3_aa: CASRYLSGGEQFF

d_call: .
v_call: TRBV7-9
cdr3_length: 12
clone_size: many
j_call: TRBJ2-3
cdr3_nt: TGTGCCAGCGCTCTTAGCACAGATACGCAGTATTTT
cdr3_aa: CASALSTDTQYF

d_call: .
v_call: TRBV4-1
cdr3_length: 17
clone_size: many
j_call: TRBJ1-6
cdr3_nt: TGCGCCAGCAGCCGGGAAAAGGGCACACCGGCGGATTCACCCCTCCACTTT
cdr3_aa: CASSREKGTPADSPLHF

d_call: .
v_call: TRBV27
cdr3_length: 13
clone_size: many
j_call: TRBJ1-2
cdr3_nt: TGTGCCAGCAGTTTTGGCGAAAGCTATGGCTACACCTTC
cdr3_aa: CASSFGESYGYTF

d_call: TRBD2
v_call: TRBV20-1
cdr3_length: 15
clone_size: many
j_call: TRBJ2-1
cdr3_nt: TGCAGTGCTAGGGACGGGGGGAGGGTTGTCAATGAGCAGTTCTTC
cdr3_aa: CSARDGGRVVNEQFF

d_call: .
v_call: TRBV5-1
cdr3_length: 14
clone_size: many
j_call: TRBJ2-3
cdr3_nt: TGCGCCAGCAGCTCCCGGACGGATACAGATACGCAGTATTTT
cdr3_aa: CASSSRTDTDTQYF

d_call: .
v_call: TRBV19
cdr3_length: 14
clone_size: many
j_call: TRBJ2-5
cdr3_nt: TGTGCCAGTACCCCCTCCCGAAGAGCAAGGACCCAGTACTTC
cdr3_aa: CASTPSRRARTQYF

d_call: .
v_call: TRBV12-3/TRBV12-4
cdr3_length: 13
clone_size: many
j_call: TRBJ2-2
cdr3_nt: TGTGCCAGCAGTCCCCCCTATAGCGGGGAGCTGTTTTTT
cdr3_aa: CASSPPYSGELFF

d_call: TRBD2
v_call: TRBV18
cdr3_length: 17
clone_size: many
j_call: TRBJ2-7
cdr3_nt: TGTGCCAGCTCCCAGAATAACCAGGTGGGACTAGTCTACGAGCAGTACTTC
cdr3_aa: CASSQNNQVGLVYEQYF

d_call: .
v_call: TRBV12-3/TRBV12-4
cdr3_length: 13
clone_size: .
j_call: TRBJ2-1
cdr3_nt: TGTGCCAGCAGTCAACTCTCCTACAATGAGCAGTTCTTC
cdr3_aa: CASSQLSYNEQFF

d_call: TRBD2
v_call: TRBV6-5
cdr3_length: 18
clone_size: many
j_call: TRBJ2-3
cdr3_nt: TGTGCCAGCAGTTACTCCCTACTAGCGGGGGCCAGCACAGATACGCAGTATTTT
cdr3_aa: CASSYSLLAGASTDTQYF

d_call: .
v_call: TRBV24-1
cdr3_length: 15
clone_size: many
j_call: TRBJ2-3
cdr3_nt: TGTGCCACCAGTGATTCAACGACTAGCACAGATACGCAGTATTTT
cdr3_aa: CATSDSTTSTDTQYF

d_call: .
v_call: TRBV5-1
cdr3_length: 12
clone_size: many
j_call: TRBJ2-2
cdr3_nt: TGCGCCAGCAGCTTGGAAATCGGGGAGCTGTTTTTT
cdr3_aa: CASSLEIGELFF

d_call: .
v_call: TRBV27
cdr3_length: 18
clone_size: many
j_call: TRBJ1-4
cdr3_nt: TGTGCCAGCAGTTCCCGGGGCTTCCGGACTCAAACTAATGAAAAACTGTTTTTT
cdr3_aa: CASSSRGFRTQTNEKLFF

d_call: .
v_call: TRBV4-1
cdr3_length: 16
clone_size: many
j_call: TRBJ1-5
cdr3_nt: TGCGCCAGCAGCCAAGAATTATACACCAATCTAGGGACCCAGCATTTT
cdr3_aa: CASSQELYTNLGTQHF

d_call: .
v_call: TRBV4-3
cdr3_length: 14
clone_size: many
j_call: TRBJ2-5
cdr3_nt: TGCGCCAGCAGCCAAGAGCGGCGCGAAGAGACCCAGTACTTC
cdr3_aa: CASSQERREETQYF

d_call: TRBD1
v_call: TRBV11-2
cdr3_length: 16
clone_size: many
j_call: TRBJ1-2
cdr3_nt: TGTGCCAGCAGCTCAATCCGACAGGGGCCCAGCTATGGCTACACCTTC
cdr3_aa: CASSSIRQGPSYGYTF

d_call: TRBD2
v_call: TRBV7-2
cdr3_length: 16
clone_size: many
j_call: TRBJ2-2
cdr3_nt: TGTGCCAGCAGCCCTCTTGGGGCGGGGGGGCTCGGGGAGCTGTTTTTT
cdr3_aa: CASSPLGAGGLGELFF

d_call: .
v_call: TRBV10-1
cdr3_length: 12
clone_size: many
j_call: TRBJ1-2
cdr3_nt: TGCGCCAGGATGGGCCCTAACTATGGCTACACCTTC
cdr3_aa: CARMGPNYGYTF

d_call: .
v_call: TRBV5-1
cdr3_length: 14
clone_size: many
j_call: TRBJ1-1
cdr3_nt: TGCGCCAGCAGCTTTATCTCGGGGACCGCTGAAGCTTTCTTT
cdr3_aa: CASSFISGTAEAFF

d_call: .
v_call: TRBV24-1
cdr3_length: 17
clone_size: .
j_call: TRBJ1-2
cdr3_nt: TGTGCCACCAGTGATTACCAAGAGTTGATGGACCTACCCGACTACACCTTC
cdr3_aa: CATSDYQELMDLPDYTF

d_call: .
v_call: TRBV7-3
cdr3_length: 16
clone_size: .
j_call: TRBJ2-2
cdr3_nt: TGTGCCAGCAGCTTAGGTCGGACAGCTAACACCGGGGAGCTGTTTTTT
cdr3_aa: CASSLGRTANTGELFF

d_call: .
v_call: TRBV7-3
cdr3_length: 13
clone_size: many
j_call: TRBJ2-7
cdr3_nt: TGTGCCAGCAGCCTTGACTATTCCTACGAGCAGTACTTC
cdr3_aa: CASSLDYSYEQYF

d_call: .
v_call: TRBV12-3/TRBV12-4
cdr3_length: 13
clone_size: many
j_call: TRBJ1-5
cdr3_nt: TGTGCCAGCCATCGGGGGGGGGGTCAGCCCCAGCATTTT
cdr3_aa: CASHRGGGQPQHF

d_call: .
v_call: TRBV9
cdr3_length: 15
clone_size: many
j_call: TRBJ2-3
cdr3_nt: TGTGCCAGCAGCGTAGGTGACTCCAGCACAGATACGCAGTATTTT
cdr3_aa: CASSVGDSSTDTQYF

d_call: TRBD2
v_call: TRBV5-5
cdr3_length: 20
clone_size: many
j_call: TRBJ2-1
cdr3_nt: TGTGCCAGCAGCTTGTCTTTGCGGGGGGGAAGGAAGAGCTCCTACAATGAGCAGTTCTTC
cdr3_aa: CASSLSLRGGRKSSYNEQFF

d_call: TRBD1
v_call: TRBV20-1
cdr3_length: 12
clone_size: many
j_call: TRBJ1-1
cdr3_nt: TGCAGCCCTTCAGGGGGGGACACTGAAGCTTTCTTT
cdr3_aa: CSPSGGDTEAFF

d_call: .
v_call: TRBV4-3
cdr3_length: 16
clone_size: many
j_call: TRBJ2-5
cdr3_nt: TGCGCCAGCAGCCAAGGCCACGGGCCGGGGAAAGAGACCCAGTACTTC
cdr3_aa: CASSQGHGPGKETQYF

d_call: .
v_call: TRBV5-1
cdr3_length: 15
clone_size: many
j_call: TRBJ1-4
cdr3_nt: TGCGCCAGCAGCTTGGTAGGACTCGGCGGTGAAAAACTGTTTTTT
cdr3_aa: CASSLVGLGGEKLFF

d_call: TRBD2
v_call: TRBV20-1
cdr3_length: 14
clone_size: many
j_call: TRBJ2-2
cdr3_nt: TGCAGTGCGACTAGCGGGGCTTTGACCGGGGAGCTGTTTTTT
cdr3_aa: CSATSGALTGELFF

d_call: .
v_call: TRBV9
cdr3_length: 15
clone_size: many
j_call: TRBJ2-7
cdr3_nt: TGTGCCAGCAGCCCTTTGGGGCGGGGAACTTACGAGCAGTACTTC
cdr3_aa: CASSPLGRGTYEQYF

d_call: TRBD2
v_call: TRBV20-1
cdr3_length: 12
clone_size: many
j_call: TRBJ2-1
cdr3_nt: TGCAGTGCTCTAGCGGGGAGAAATGAGCAGTTCTTC
cdr3_aa: CSALAGRNEQFF

d_call: .
v_call: TRBV6-2/TRBV6-3
cdr3_length: 13
clone_size: many
j_call: TRBJ2-7
cdr3_nt: TGTGCCAGCAGGCCTACAGGGACCTACGAGCAGTACTTC
cdr3_aa: CASRPTGTYEQYF

d_call: TRBD2
v_call: TRBV12-5
cdr3_length: 17
clone_size: many
j_call: TRBJ2-3
cdr3_nt: TGTGCTAGTGGTTTCAAGCGGGGGGGCTTCTGCACAGATACGCAGTATTTT
cdr3_aa: CASGFKRGGFCTDTQYF

d_call: .
v_call: TRBV5-1
cdr3_length: 16
clone_size: many
j_call: TRBJ1-6
cdr3_nt: TGCGCCAGCAGCTTGTCGGCGCAGAACTATAATTCACCCCTCCACTTT
cdr3_aa: CASSLSAQNYNSPLHF

d_call: .
v_call: TRBV5-5
cdr3_length: 12
clone_size: many
j_call: TRBJ1-2
cdr3_nt: TGTGCCAGCAGCTCGGCGAGGTGGGGCTACACCTTC
cdr3_aa: CASSSARWGYTF

d_call: .
v_call: TRBV29-1
cdr3_length: 15
clone_size: many
j_call: TRBJ2-1
cdr3_nt: TGCAGCGTTTCCTCCTTGGGCTTCGCCTACAATGAGCAGTTCTTC
cdr3_aa: CSVSSLGFAYNEQFF

d_call: .
v_call: TRBV7-9
cdr3_length: 12
clone_size: .
j_call: TRBJ2-7
cdr3_nt: TGTGCCAGCAGCCCACTTCCGGGGGAGCAGTACTTC
cdr3_aa: CASSPLPGEQYF

d_call: .
v_call: TRBV3-1
cdr3_length: 17
clone_size: many
j_call: TRBJ2-2
cdr3_nt: TGTGCCAGCAGCCAAGATATGATCCGACGGAACACCGGGGAGCTGTTTTTT
cdr3_aa: CASSQDMIRRNTGELFF

d_call: .
v_call: TRBV28
cdr3_length: 14
clone_size: many
j_call: TRBJ2-2
cdr3_nt: TGTGCCAGCAGTCTCGCCGGTGTGGTCGGGGAGCTGTTTTTT
cdr3_aa: CASSLAGVVGELFF

d_call: .
v_call: TRBV20-1
cdr3_length: 15
clone_size: .
j_call: TRBJ2-3
cdr3_nt: TGCAGTGCTAGAGGGCGGGGCACCGACCTGGTGACGCAGTATTTT
cdr3_aa: CSARGRGTDLVTQYF

d_call: .
v_call: TRBV6-6
cdr3_length: 12
clone_size: many
j_call: TRBJ1-5
cdr3_nt: TGTGCCAGCCGAGCTGAAAGCAAGCCCCAGCATTTT
cdr3_aa: CASRAESKPQHF

d_call: .
v_call: TRBV20-1
cdr3_length: 12
clone_size: many
j_call: TRBJ1-2
cdr3_nt: TGCAGTGCAGCAGGGACTGCATATGGCTACACCTTC
cdr3_aa: CSAAGTAYGYTF

d_call: TRBD1
v_call: TRBV20-1
cdr3_length: 14
clone_size: many
j_call: TRBJ1-2
cdr3_nt: TGCAGTGCCAAACAGGGGGCGTTTGACTATGGCTACACCTTC
cdr3_aa: CSAKQGAFDYGYTF

d_call: .
v_call: TRBV12-3/TRBV12-4
cdr3_length: 11
clone_size: many
j_call: TRBJ2-7
cdr3_nt: TGTGCCAGCACCTACCGGGACGAGCAGTACTTC
cdr3_aa: CASTYRDEQYF

d_call: TRBD1
v_call: TRBV20-1
cdr3_length: 13
clone_size: many
j_call: TRBJ1-2
cdr3_nt: TGCAGTGCTAGGGCAACAGGGGGAGGAGGCTACACCTTC
cdr3_aa: CSARATGGGGYTF